A selection of T cell receptor beta chains follows, all from one sample in a study of technical replicates of blood from four donors. Here immunoSEQ multiplex PCR was the method, and the copy in TCRdb shows in-frame clones only, minus some. Counted here are 60,000 to 80,000 clones, around 92% occurring once; the ten biggest clones make up roughly 4.9%. Sequenced: PBMCs. Receptors were obtained from a human donor in good health. Some clones in this sample may be carry-over from other donors' samples. The CDR3 runs from the conserved cysteine through the conserved F or W. The D gene is left open where the match is weak. The size field is filled for only some rows; it gives once, few, many or a size class.

J: TRBJ1-4
D: TRBD1
size: NA
V: TRBV29-1
DNA: TGCAGCGTATACGGACAGGGGGCCGAAAAACTGTTTTTT
CDR3: CSVYGQGAEKLFF

J: TRBJ1-2
D: TRBD1
size: NA
V: TRBV7-9
DNA: TGTGCCAGCAGCTTAGCGTCAGGGGGCGCAGGCTATGGCTACACCTTC
CDR3: CASSLASGGAGYGYTF

J: TRBJ1-2
D: NA
size: once
V: TRBV4-1
DNA: TGCGCCAGCAGCCAGCCACTAAGGGGCCATGGCTATGGCTACACCTTC
CDR3: CASSQPLRGHGYGYTF

J: TRBJ1-4
D: NA
size: NA
V: TRBV4-3
DNA: TGCGCCAGCAGCCGGCAAAGAGTCGGGTTAACTAATGAAAAACTGTTTTTT
CDR3: CASSRQRVGLTNEKLFF

J: TRBJ2-1
D: TRBD2
size: once
V: TRBV9
DNA: TGTGCCAGCAGCGTATCTAGCGGGGACCCCAATGAGCAGTTCTTC
CDR3: CASSVSSGDPNEQFF

J: TRBJ1-1
D: TRBD1
size: NA
V: TRBV5-1
DNA: TGCGCCAGCAGCAAAGCAGGGGGATACACTGAAGCTTTCTTT
CDR3: CASSKAGGYTEAFF

J: TRBJ2-5
D: TRBD2
size: NA
V: TRBV7-8
DNA: TGTGCCAGCAGCCCCAGGACTAGTCTGCCTCAGACCCAGTACTTC
CDR3: CASSPRTSLPQTQYF

J: TRBJ2-1
D: TRBD2
size: NA
V: TRBV7-2
DNA: TGTGCCAGCAGCTTAGTAGTCCGGGGGGGATACAATGAGCAGTTCTTC
CDR3: CASSLVVRGGYNEQFF

J: TRBJ1-2
D: TRBD1
size: once
V: TRBV7-2
DNA: TGTGCCAGCAGCTTAAGGACAGGGGATGAAACTAACTATGGCTACACCTTC
CDR3: CASSLRTGDETNYGYTF

J: TRBJ1-5
D: TRBD1
size: NA
V: TRBV18
DNA: TGTGCCAGCTCACCACCGGCAGGGGGAAGGGTTCAGCCCCAGCATTTT
CDR3: CASSPPAGGRVQPQHF

J: TRBJ2-7
D: NA
size: NA
V: TRBV6-5
DNA: TGTGCCAGCAGTTACGGCAGGCAAAACTACGAGCAGTACTTC
CDR3: CASSYGRQNYEQYF

J: TRBJ2-5
D: NA
size: NA
V: TRBV7-2
DNA: TGTGCCAGCAGCTTCGGCGGATCGCAAGAGACCCAGTACTTC
CDR3: CASSFGGSQETQYF

J: TRBJ2-1
D: TRBD2
size: NA
V: TRBV25-1
DNA: TGTGCCAGCAGTGCGGGGCGGGAGGGGTTTGAGCAGTTCTTC
CDR3: CASSAGREGFEQFF

J: TRBJ2-6
D: NA
size: NA
V: TRBV2
DNA: TGTGCCAGCTTCGGGATAGCGGCCAACGTCCTGACTTTC
CDR3: CASFGIAANVLTF

J: TRBJ2-7
D: NA
size: NA
V: TRBV7-6
DNA: TGTGCCAGCAGCTCCGACCCCATGGGGGCCGAGCAGTACTTC
CDR3: CASSSDPMGAEQYF

J: TRBJ2-2
D: TRBD1
size: NA
V: TRBV2
DNA: TGTGCCAGCAGTGAGCAGGGGGCGCGGAAAACCGGGGAGCTGTTTTTT
CDR3: CASSEQGARKTGELFF

J: TRBJ2-3
D: TRBD2
size: NA
V: TRBV14
DNA: TGTGCCAGCAGCCAAGGACTAGCGGAATCAGATACGCAGTATTTT
CDR3: CASSQGLAESDTQYF

J: TRBJ1-1
D: NA
size: NA
V: TRBV5-4
DNA: TGTGCCAGCAGCTACGGGACACGGCCTAACACTGAAGCTTTCTTT
CDR3: CASSYGTRPNTEAFF

J: TRBJ1-2
D: TRBD1
size: NA
V: TRBV6-5
DNA: TGTGCCAGCAGTTATTATGATTCGACAGGGCACACCTTC
CDR3: CASSYYDSTGHTF

J: TRBJ1-4
D: NA
size: NA
V: TRBV7-4
DNA: TGTGCCAGCAGGGGTTGCGCCGGGGGGGAAAAACTGTTTTTT
CDR3: CASRGCAGGEKLFF

J: TRBJ2-5
D: TRBD2
size: once
V: TRBV29-1
DNA: TGCAGCGTTGGGCTAGCGGGTAACCAAGAGACCCAGTACTTC
CDR3: CSVGLAGNQETQYF

J: TRBJ1-4
D: TRBD1
size: NA
V: TRBV29-1
DNA: TGCAGCGTCAGATGTCCCCGACGACAGGGGAGTATGCCAACTAATGAAAAACTGTTTTTT
CDR3: CSVRCPRRQGSMPTNEKLFF

J: TRBJ1-1
D: NA
size: NA
V: TRBV5-6
DNA: TGTGCCAGCAGCTGGGTTTATGCAGGGGTGAACACTGAAGCTTTCTTT
CDR3: CASSWVYAGVNTEAFF

J: TRBJ2-2
D: NA
size: NA
V: TRBV5-1
DNA: TGCGCCAGCAGCTTGCGGGAATCCGGGGAGCTGTTTTTT
CDR3: CASSLRESGELFF

J: TRBJ2-2
D: TRBD2
size: NA
V: TRBV7-7
DNA: TGTGTCAGCAGCGGTAGCGGGGGGGGTCCCGGGGAGCTGTTTTTT
CDR3: CVSSGSGGGPGELFF

J: TRBJ1-6
D: TRBD1
size: medium-sized
V: TRBV6-1
DNA: TGTGCCAGCAGGGACCGGGACAGATTGAATTCACCCCTCCACTTT
CDR3: CASRDRDRLNSPLHF

J: TRBJ2-2
D: TRBD1
size: NA
V: TRBV7-9
DNA: TGTGCCAGCAGAACAGGGGTGAACACCGGGGAGCTGTTTTTT
CDR3: CASRTGVNTGELFF

J: TRBJ1-1
D: TRBD1
size: NA
V: TRBV7-3
DNA: TGTGCCAGCAGCTTACAGGGGGCCGGGAACACTGAAGCTTTCTTT
CDR3: CASSLQGAGNTEAFF

J: TRBJ2-2
D: NA
size: once
V: TRBV5-5
DNA: TGTGCCAGCAGCTTGGTAGCCGTGGGGGAGCTGTTTTTT
CDR3: CASSLVAVGELFF

J: TRBJ2-7
D: NA
size: once
V: TRBV25-1
DNA: TGTGCCAGCAGTGAATTGTTCTCCCACACCCCCTACGAGCAGTACTTC
CDR3: CASSELFSHTPYEQYF

J: TRBJ1-3
D: TRBD1
size: NA
V: TRBV7-2
DNA: TGTGCCAGCAGCGACAGGGAGGCAGGGGGAAGCACCATATATTTT
CDR3: CASSDREAGGSTIYF

J: TRBJ2-7
D: NA
size: once
V: TRBV7-2
DNA: TGTGCCAGCAGCTGCGGCGAAGAGGAGAGCGAGGGCGAGCAGTACTTC
CDR3: CASSCGEEESEGEQYF

J: TRBJ2-1
D: TRBD2
size: NA
V: TRBV10-3
DNA: TGTGCCATCAGGATCGCGGGGGGGTACAATGAGCAGTTCTTC
CDR3: CAIRIAGGYNEQFF

J: TRBJ2-1
D: TRBD2
size: NA
V: TRBV14
DNA: TGTGCCAGCAGCCCTCGACTAGCGAAGGGTGGGCAGTTCTTC
CDR3: CASSPRLAKGGQFF

J: TRBJ2-5
D: TRBD2
size: once
V: TRBV27
DNA: TGTGCCAGCAGTTTAGCCTCCTCTAGCGGGCCCCAGTACTTC
CDR3: CASSLASSSGPQYF

J: TRBJ2-5
D: NA
size: NA
V: TRBV29-1
DNA: TGCAGCGTTGGGCAGGGGGGTGTCCGAGAGACCCAGTACTTC
CDR3: CSVGQGGVRETQYF

J: TRBJ1-4
D: NA
size: NA
V: TRBV29-1
DNA: TGCAGCGTTGCGGGGGTAGGTGAAAAACTGTTTTTT
CDR3: CSVAGVGEKLFF

J: TRBJ1-1
D: TRBD1
size: NA
V: TRBV4-1
DNA: TGCGCCAGCAGCCAAGGTGTCAGGGGGACTGAAGCTTTCTTT
CDR3: CASSQGVRGTEAFF

J: TRBJ2-5
D: NA
size: NA
V: TRBV7-2
DNA: TGTGCCAGCAGTCCAGTTTTAGGGAGAGAGACCCAGTACTTC
CDR3: CASSPVLGRETQYF